The entry below describes one T cell receptor (beta chain). These data are taken from a study of blood T cell repertoires in COVID-19. J gave up 5 bases and V 4 bases, and 5 bases lay outside the gene matches. The length of the CDR3 is 16 residues. Germline CDR1 and CDR2: MGHRA and YSYEKL. Sequenced by immunoSEQ multiplex PCR; TCRdb stores in-frame clones only, minus some. The repertoire holds some 210,000 clones, with about four fifths as singletons. Sequencing used peripheral blood. This receptor was identified in a woman aged 70-85 years with active or convalescent COVID-19. The chain has TRBV4-1 and TRBJ2-3; 14 bases line up with TRBD2. CDR3 nucleotide sequence: TGCGCCAGCAGCCGCGGACTAGCGGGGGGAAAAGATACGCAGTATTTT. Its protein product is CASSRGLAGGKDTQYF.